There are many counts of the clone carrying this T cell receptor beta chain. With 3 bases removed from V and 10 bases from J, the gap between germline ends came to 15 bases. This CDR3 has 13 amino acids. CDR1 and CDR2 from the germline V gene are MNHEY and SMNVEV (reference sequence). This sample is drawn from a study of human T cells and chemical hapten exposure. Across the whole study: DPC at 0.01% went onto the upper back in patch tests, read at 6 days.

Noted time point: pre-sensitization, week 0. Treatment noted: therapeutic diphenylcyclopropenone sensitization with weekly scalp DPC. Alopecia patients deemed DPC-suitable, aged 18 to 70, excluding pregnancy. TCRdb independently ran MiXCR on the RACE reads; one entry per CDR3 protein. The sample includes 300,000 to 450,000 distinct CDR3 sequences, roughly 4.6% of them seen just once. The rearrangement links TRBV27 to TRBJ1-1, with a possible D match to TRBD1 (5 bases). The receptor was derived from a woman in her forties or fifties with alopecia areata. Some clones in this sample may be carry-over from other donors' samples. Source: whole blood, taken in connection with sensitization to the hapten diphenylcyclopropenone (DPC). The CDR3 here is CASSFGGRALAFF. The CDR3 nucleotides read TGTGCCAGCAGTTTCGGTGGCAGGGCTCTAGCTTTCTTT.